This section outlines one T cell receptor (beta chain) sequence together with its context. Its antigen is not identified. Produced via immunoSEQ multiplex PCR; TCRdb's table is partial and in-frame only. Here the sample spans tens of thousands of clones, 91% being singletons. Trimming stripped 3 bases from V and 9 bases from J, with 6 bases between. The germline V gene has CDR1 MNHNS and CDR2 SASEGT. CDR3 length: 11 amino acids. The sample originates from a study of OX40 agonist ivuxolimab in advanced cancers. Turning to the study itself: Patients treated during dose escalation were battling hepatocellular carcinoma, melanoma, renal cell or head and neck cancer. The mean age was about 57 years, ranging from 23 to 79, with roughly four fifths of participants male.

Overall study results and limits: Clonal expansion from baseline to week 6 occurred in both CD4+ and CD8+ T cells. More expanded clones were found, on average, in CD8+ than in CD4+ T cells.

The sequence was collected from an adult with an advanced solid tumor such as melanoma, head and neck, liver or kidney cancer. The sequenced sample was CD4+ or CD8+ T cells sorted from blood, obtained in a trial of the OX40 agonist ivuxolimab. This chain links TRBV6-1 with TRBJ1-5; D remains unclear. The CDR3 coding sequence is TGTGCCAGCAGTGACCCTGGGCCCCAGCATTTT. Translated: CASSDPGPQHF.